The clone carrying this T cell receptor beta chain was recorded at least ten times. The data stem from a study of T cells in Graves' hyperthyroidism and ophthalmopathy. Out of over 7.5 ml of fresh peripheral blood came the PBMCs. The source material, RNA transcripts, was used to amplify TCR beta CDR3 regions. HTBI primers were the set used in a first-round RT-PCR of the TCR CDR3. TCRdb re-called the multiplex PCR reads with MiXCR, one entry per CDR3 protein. The table shows 250,000 or so distinct CDR3 sequences, with around 17% occurring only once. The V gene end was trimmed by 5 bases and the J gene end by 0 bases; junction bases not matched to a gene: 16. There are 21 residues in the CDR3. Germline CDR1 reads MNHNS; CDR2 reads SASEGT.

The sample comprised blood. The source of this sequence is a woman in her late teens or twenties with Graves' ophthalmopathy. This rearrangement joins TRBV6-1 to TRBJ2-2; TRBD2 aligns across 12 bases. CDR3 in DNA: TGTGCCAGCAGTCAGAGATATTCCGGGACTAGCGGGCGCGCGAACACCGGGGAGCTGTTTTTT. This gives the protein CASSQRYSGTSGRANTGELFF.